These 23 T cell receptor beta chains were sequenced from one sample in a study of blood T cell repertoires in COVID-19. The method was immunoSEQ multiplex PCR; TCRdb's version includes in-frame clones alone and lacks a portion of them. The repertoire holds some 370,000 clones, about 90% seen once, with 0.95% to 1.5% in the top ten. The specimen sequenced was peripheral blood. The receptors were sampled from a man aged 35 to 55 with acute or convalescent COVID-19.

The V and J genes are TRBV6-1 and TRBJ1-2, with no clear D. The CDR3 sequence is 13 residues long. CDR1 is MNHNS and CDR2 is SASEGT in the germline V gene. The V end lost 3 bases, the J end lost 4 bases, and 9 bases lay between the germline ends. CDR3 bases: TGTGCCAGCAGTGATACGGTCGGCTATGGCTACACCTTC. Translated, it gives CASSDTVGYGYTF.

The chain employs TRBV6-2 or TRBV6-3 and TRBJ1-1, with a tentative D call TRBD1 (6 bases). V lost 6 bases, J lost 1 base, and 12 bases lay in between. CDR1 is MNHEY and CDR2 is SVGEGT in the germline V gene. CDR3 size: 14 residues. In DNA form, the CDR3 reads TGTGCCAGCAGCGCACAGGGAAGGAACACTGAAGCTTTCTTT. As protein: CASSAQGRNTEAFF.

This chain joins TRBV9 and TRBJ2-7; the match to TRBD2 covers 9 bases. The CDR3 extends over 15 amino acids. V was pared by 0 bases and J by 2 bases, with 3 bases of the junction left unmatched. Germline V lookup: CDR1 SGDLS, CDR2 YYNGEE. The DNA for the CDR3 is TGTGCCAGCAGCGTAGGCGGGGGGGGCCCCTACGAGCAGTACTTC. Encoded protein: CASSVGGGGPYEQYF. Based on the CDR3 plus reference TRBV9 and TRBJ2-7, the full variable domain is DSGVTQTPKHLITATGQRVTLRCSPRSGDLSVYWYQQSLDQGLQFLIQYYNGEERAKGNILERFSAQQFPDLHSELNLSSLELGDSALYFCASSVGGGGPYEQYFGPGTRLTVT.

The rearrangement uses TRBV5-6 and TRBJ2-3; 12 bases fit TRBD1. V trimming: 5 bases; J trimming: 5 bases; junction bases outside the gene matches: 9. The germline CDR1 and CDR2 sequences are SGHDT and YYEEEE. CDR3 length equals 16 residues. The chain's CDR3 is CASSGTGTGGEDTQYF. The CDR3 bases are TGTGCCAGCAGTGGGACCGGGACAGGGGGCGAAGATACGCAGTATTTT.

The chain recombines TRBV11-1 with TRBJ2-6; D might be TRBD2 (6 bases). Germline V lookup: CDR1 SGHAT, CDR2 FQDESV (reference sequence). This CDR3 has 15 amino acids. The V end lost 5 bases, the J end lost 5 bases, and 13 bases lay between the germline ends. The CDR3, as DNA: TGTGCCAGCAGCAAAACTAGCAGGTGGGCCAACGTCCTGACTTTC. Amino acid sequence: CASSKTSRWANVLTF.

The rearrangement uses TRBV19 and TRBJ1-2; 9 bases are shared with TRBD1. The CDR3 extends over 19 amino acids. Per germline, CDR1 LNHDA and CDR2 SQIVND (reference sequence). V gave up 3 bases and J gave up 1 base; unmatched junction bases: 15. The CDR3 sequence is CASSMAPGQGNVGNYGYTF. In nucleotides, the CDR3 is TGTGCCAGTAGTATGGCGCCGGGACAGGGTAACGTTGGTAACTATGGCTACACCTTC.

The V and J genes are TRBV18 and TRBJ2-7, with 8 bases identical to TRBD1. The germline CDR1 and CDR2 sequences are KGHSH and LQKENI. CDR3 length equals 14 residues. Losses at the gene ends were 3 bases for V and 2 bases for J; bases not matched to a gene: 3. In DNA form, the CDR3 reads TGTGCCAGCTCACCGACACAGGGGGCCTACGAGCAGTACTTC. Its protein is CASSPTQGAYEQYF.

This clone appeared a single time. V gene TRBV6-5 combines with J gene TRBJ2-2, with D perhaps TRBD2 (5 bases). Germline V CDR1 and CDR2: MNHEY, SVGAGI. The CDR3 spans 14 residues. Deletions cut 8 bases from V and 5 bases from J, with 15 bases between. Written as DNA, the CDR3 is TGTGCCAGCGATGGCTCTGGGGAGACCGGGGAGCTGTTTTTT. It yields the protein CASDGSGETGELFF.

This sequence joins TRBV5-1 and TRBJ2-2, with 7 bases fitting TRBD1. In germline, CDR1 is SGHRS, CDR2 YFSETQ. Trimming removed 0 bases from V and 6 bases from J; junction bases left unmatched: 5. This CDR3 is 15 amino acids long. CDR3 in DNA: TGCGCCAGCAGCTTGGCCTTAGACAGGGCCGGGGAGCTGTTTTTT. Protein sequence: CASSLALDRAGELFF.

The V and J genes are TRBV27 and TRBJ2-1; 9 bases map to TRBD1. Germline V gene lookup returns CDR1 MNHEY and CDR2 SMNVEV (reference sequence). Trimming removed 4 bases from V and 3 bases from J; junction bases left unmatched: 4. This CDR3 is 15 amino acids long. This CDR3 is CASSSGQGYYNEQFF. CDR3 bases: TGTGCCAGCAGTTCGGGACAGGGTTACTACAATGAGCAGTTCTTC.

The chain carries TRBV5-1 and TRBJ1-2; a possible D gene is TRBD1 (6 bases). The CDR3 is made up of 15 amino acids. Germline V lookup: CDR1 SGHRS, CDR2 YFSETQ. V lost 4 bases and J 3 bases, leaving 16 bases between the germline ends. CDR3 in amino acids: CASSLKLTGDYGYTF. In DNA, the CDR3 is TGCGCCAGCAGCCTGAAACTGACAGGAGACTATGGCTACACCTTC.

The chain combines TRBV7-9 with TRBJ2-3; perhaps TRBD1 as D (6 bases). Trimming removed 0 bases from V and 2 bases from J, with 15 bases in between. Per the germline V gene, CDR1 is SEHNR and CDR2 is FQNEAQ (reference sequence). This CDR3 spans 17 amino acids. CDR3 amino acids: CASSLALRQENTDTQYF. CDR3 sequence (DNA): TGTGCCAGCAGCTTAGCGCTTCGACAGGAAAACACAGATACGCAGTATTTT.

A few counts support this clone. The CDR3 DNA follows: TGTGCCAGCAGCTCCCCCTCTAGGGAGACCCAGTACTTC. Translated, it gives CASSSPSRETQYF. This rearrangement joins TRBV7-9 to TRBJ2-5, with D uncertain. CDR3 length: 13 residues. CDR1 and CDR2 (germline): SEHNR, FQNEAQ (reference sequence). Trimming stripped 4 bases from V and 5 bases from J, with 11 bases between.

The chain uses TRBV29-1 and TRBJ2-7; D not certain. With 6 bases removed from V and 2 bases from J, the gap between germline ends came to 14 bases. Germline CDR1 reads SQVTM; CDR2 reads ANQGSEA. This CDR3 has 13 amino acids. The CDR3, as DNA: TGCAGCGTCCGGAGCAGTAACACCTACGAGCAGTACTTC. Amino acid sequence: CSVRSSNTYEQYF.

The chain recombines TRBV28 with TRBJ1-2; no reliable D call. The CDR3 runs 15 residues. Trimming stripped 7 bases from V and 2 bases from J, with 17 bases between. Per germline, CDR1 MDHEN and CDR2 SYDVKM. The chain's CDR3 is CASTHFLGRNYGYTF. The CDR3 DNA sequence: TGTGCCAGCACCCACTTCTTAGGCAGGAACTATGGCTACACCTTC.

This clone was observed once. The chain has TRBV3-1 (or the pseudogene TRBV3-2) and TRBJ2-5; a possible D gene is TRBD1 (6 bases). V dropped 7 bases and J dropped 0 bases, with 21 bases sitting between them. The CDR3 is made up of 17 amino acids. Looked up from germline, CDR1 is LGHDT and CDR2 is YNNKEL (reference sequence). CDR3 in DNA: TGTGCCAGCACCCCAAGGGCAGGGGTTGGGTACCAAGAGACCCAGTACTTC. Protein: CASTPRAGVGYQETQYF.

The V gene is TRBV7-9, the J gene TRBJ1-1; perhaps TRBD1 as D (5 bases). Germline V gene data show CDR1 as SEHNR and CDR2 as FQNEAQ (reference sequence). The CDR3 loop spans 14 amino acids. Trimming removed 8 bases from V and 4 bases from J, with 17 bases in between. The CDR3 is CASVTGVEGTEAFF. Written as DNA, the CDR3 is TGTGCCAGCGTCACAGGCGTTGAAGGCACTGAAGCTTTCTTT.

V is TRBV5-1 and J is TRBJ2-1, with 10 bases fitting TRBD2. Germline CDR1 and CDR2: SGHRS and YFSETQ. The CDR3 is 15 amino acids. Trimming cost V 0 bases and J 11 bases; bases outside gene matches: 8. CDR3 in DNA: TGCGCCAGCAGCTTGGCTTCTAGCGGGGGCCTGCAGCAGTTCTTC. It specifies CASSLASSGGLQQFF.

This clone was seen only once. The V and J genes are TRBV19 and TRBJ1-5; D is perhaps TRBD1 (6 bases). The V end was cut by 8 bases, the J end by 1 base, with 24 bases between. Germline V gene data show CDR1 as LNHDA and CDR2 as SQIVND (reference sequence). The CDR3 runs 18 residues. CDR3 loop: CASAGLVLGARSNQPQHF. DNA of the CDR3: TGTGCCAGTGCGGGTCTAGTTTTGGGGGCTAGGAGCAATCAGCCCCAGCATTTT.

The chain employs TRBV5-1 and TRBJ2-5, with 8 positions matching TRBD1. Germline assignment: CDR1 SGHRS and CDR2 YFSETQ. This CDR3 region has 15 residues. V lost 5 bases to trimming and J lost 4 bases; unmatched junction nucleotides: 10. The CDR3 nucleotides read TGCGCCAGCAGACCGTCGACAGGGGTGGCAGAGACCCAGTACTTC. Encoded protein: CASRPSTGVAETQYF.

In this sample, this clone turned up once. The chain recombines TRBV30 with TRBJ2-2; no clear D. The CDR3 has 16 amino acids. Germline CDR1 and CDR2: GTSNPN and SVGIG (reference sequence). V lost 3 bases and J 0 bases, leaving 14 bases between the germline ends. CDR3 sequence: CAWRALGSTNTGELFF. The DNA for the CDR3 is TGTGCCTGGAGGGCCCTCGGGTCAACGAACACCGGGGAGCTGTTTTTT.

J is TRBJ1-5 and V is TRBV19, with 7 bases aligning to TRBD1. The CDR3 totals 15 residues. The V and J ends lost 5 bases and 1 base, in that order; junction bases with no gene match: 5. Germline lookup yields CDR1 LNHDA and CDR2 SQIVND (reference sequence). CDR3 bases: TGTGCCAGTAGTTACCTGGGACAGAGCAATCAGCCCCAGCATTTT. Its protein product is CASSYLGQSNQPQHF.

CDR3 nucleotides: TGTGCCAGCAGTGAAGTGACAGCCGACTATGGCTACACCTTC. This codes for CASSEVTADYGYTF. This chain uses TRBV2 with TRBJ1-2; D perhaps matches TRBD1 (5 bases). The CDR3 totals 14 residues. Germline V gene data show CDR1 as SNHLY and CDR2 as FYNNEI. Trimming removed 1 base from V and 3 bases from J, with 9 bases in between.